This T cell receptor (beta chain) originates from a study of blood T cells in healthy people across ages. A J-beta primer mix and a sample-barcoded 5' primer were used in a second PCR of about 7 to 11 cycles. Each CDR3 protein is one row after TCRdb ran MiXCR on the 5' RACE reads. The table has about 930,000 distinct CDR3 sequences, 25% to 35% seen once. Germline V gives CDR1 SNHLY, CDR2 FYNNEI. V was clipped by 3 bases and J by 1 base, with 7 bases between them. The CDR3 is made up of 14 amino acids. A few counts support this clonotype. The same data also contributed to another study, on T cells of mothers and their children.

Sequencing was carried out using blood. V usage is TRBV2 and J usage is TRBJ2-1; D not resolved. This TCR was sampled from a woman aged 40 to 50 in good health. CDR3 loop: CASSEERSYNEQFF. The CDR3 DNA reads TGTGCCAGCAGTGAGGAAAGATCCTACAATGAGCAGTTCTTC.